The rows below give T cell receptor beta chains drawn from one sample of a study of T cell repertoires in cytomegalovirus infection. Each CDR3 protein is one row after TCRdb ran MiXCR on the reads. Among roughly 200,000 distinct CDR3 sequences listed, 35% to 40% were seen once. These receptors lack a known antigen. The sequencing used CD8+ T cells from cultured PBMCs, collected from culture after CMV antigen stimulation. These receptors were taken from a human donor in good health (CMV status not recorded). Some clones in this sample may be carry-over from other donors' samples. The CDR3 runs from the conserved cysteine through the conserved F or W. The D gene is left open where the match is weak. The size entry is marked missing in some rows and otherwise reads once, few, many or a size class.

V	J	D	size	DNA	CDR3
TRBV7-1	TRBJ2-5	-	-	TGTGCCAGCGGCCAGTTCCAAGAGACCCAGTACTTC	CASGQFQETQYF
TRBV28	TRBJ2-7	TRBD2	-	TGTGCCGCCCAAGTGGCGGGAGAAATCTACGAGCAGTACTTC	CAAQVAGEIYEQYF
TRBV9	TRBJ2-2	-	once	TGTGCCAGCAGCGTAAGACAGAGGGACACCGGGGAGCTGTTTTTT	CASSVRQRDTGELFF
TRBV27	TRBJ2-7	-	-	TGTGCCAGCGTTCCCACCGGGACCTCCTCCTACGAGCAGTACTTC	CASVPTGTSSYEQYF
TRBV9	TRBJ2-5	TRBD2	-	TGTGCCAGCACCATTAGCGGGAGGGCAGCGGAGACCCAGTACTTC	CASTISGRAAETQYF
TRBV7-6	TRBJ1-1	-	many	TGTGCCAGCACCTCCATCGACGTTCCTGACACTGAAGCTTTCTTT	CASTSIDVPDTEAFF
TRBV12-3/TRBV12-4	TRBJ1-1	-	few	TGTGCCAGCAGTTTTGGCAGGGAAGACACTGAAGCTTTCTTT	CASSFGREDTEAFF
TRBV10-3	TRBJ2-3	TRBD1	-	TGTGCCATCAGTGAGCGGGACAGGGTAGATACGCAGTATTTT	CAISERDRVDTQYF
TRBV7-6	TRBJ2-1	-	-	TGTGCCAGCAGCTTAAGCGGCTCTAATGAGCAGTTCTTC	CASSLSGSNEQFF
TRBV10-3	TRBJ1-1	-	few	TGTGCCATCAGTGAGTCTTTGGGCATACGGGAGGCTGAAGCTTTCTTT	CAISESLGIREAEAFF
TRBV7-9	TRBJ2-1	-	-	TGTGCCAGCAGCTCCGACACGGGGTTTGGTGAGCAGTTCTTC	CASSSDTGFGEQFF
TRBV12-3/TRBV12-4	TRBJ2-4	-	-	TGTGCCAGCAGTCCACAACTCTCGGTAGCCAAAAACATTCAGTACTTC	CASSPQLSVAKNIQYF
TRBV25-1	TRBJ2-7	-	-	TGTGCCAGCAGTGATCCCGGTGGCGGACACTACGAGCAGTACTTC	CASSDPGGGHYEQYF
TRBV7-9	TRBJ1-1	TRBD1	once	TGTGCCAGCAGCTCACTTCAGGGGGCTAACACTGAAGCTTTCTTT	CASSSLQGANTEAFF
TRBV6-5	TRBJ2-5	TRBD2	-	TGTGCCAGCAGTTACTTGGGACTAGCGGAAAAAGAGACCCAGTACTTC	CASSYLGLAEKETQYF
TRBV12-3/TRBV12-4	TRBJ2-2	-	-	TGTGCCGCACAAACCCCCGGGGAGCTGTTTTTT	CAAQTPGELFF
TRBV12-3/TRBV12-4	TRBJ1-1	-	-	TGTGCCAGCAGCCCCAGCCGGACCACTGAAGCTTTCTTT	CASSPSRTTEAFF
TRBV12-5	TRBJ1-3	-	few	TGTGCTTGTCGGGCTGGGGTGGGAAACACCATATATTTT	CACRAGVGNTIYF
TRBV7-6	TRBJ2-1	-	-	TGTGCCAGCAGCTCCTGGGACTTGGAGAATGAGCAGTTCTTC	CASSSWDLENEQFF
TRBV12-3/TRBV12-4	TRBJ2-2	-	few	TGTGCCAGCAGTTTACAGGTTAACACCGGGGAGCTGTTTTTT	CASSLQVNTGELFF
TRBV5-1	TRBJ1-1	-	-	TGCGCCAGCAGCTTGGTGGGGGGTCCCACTGAAGCTTTCTTT	CASSLVGGPTEAFF
TRBV11-2	TRBJ2-5	-	-	TGTGCCAGCAGCTTAGTCGTGGGGTTCGAGACCCAGTACTTC	CASSLVVGFETQYF
TRBV9	TRBJ2-7	-	-	TGTGCCAGCAGCGGAGAACCTAGCTTGTACTACGAGCAGTACTTC	CASSGEPSLYYEQYF
TRBV12-3/TRBV12-4	TRBJ2-7	-	-	TGTGCCAGCACCCGGGGCAGGGCGTACGAGCAGTACTTC	CASTRGRAYEQYF
TRBV7-9	TRBJ2-7	-	many	TGTGCCAGCAGCCTAAAAGGGGGAGAAATCAAAGGGCAGTACTTC	CASSLKGGEIKGQYF
TRBV3-1	TRBJ1-1	-	few	TGTGCCAGCAGCCAAAGCCCTCGGGGGTTGAACACTGAAGCTTTCTTT	CASSQSPRGLNTEAFF
TRBV4-2	TRBJ2-1	TRBD1	-	TGTGCCAGCTTCGGACAGGGGGCTTCCAATGAGCAGTTCTTC	CASFGQGASNEQFF
TRBV11-3	TRBJ1-2	-	few	TGTGCCAGCAGCTTATTAGCCTATGGCTACACCTTC	CASSLLAYGYTF
TRBV7-2	TRBJ2-3	-	few	TGTGCCAGCAACAACGCTCTGACAGATACGCAGTATTTT	CASNNALTDTQYF
TRBV7-8	TRBJ2-5	-	many	TGTGCCAGCAGCTTTATAGGGGGTATGGAGACCCAGTACTTC	CASSFIGGMETQYF
TRBV24-1	TRBJ1-1	-	-	TGTGCCACCAGCCCGGACAGCCACACTGAAGCTTTCTTT	CATSPDSHTEAFF
TRBV7-9	TRBJ2-3	TRBD2	-	TGTGCCAGCAGCTTGACTAGCGTGACCAGAACAGATACTCAGTATTTT	CASSLTSVTRTDTQYF
TRBV2	TRBJ2-5	-	-	TGTGCCAGCAGTGACAAAATAAGGAGGGCCTCGGAGACCCAGTACTTC	CASSDKIRRASETQYF
TRBV27	TRBJ2-5	-	few	TGTGCCAGCAGTTTGACGGGGGCGCGAGAGTTACAAGAGACCCAGTACTTC	CASSLTGARELQETQYF
TRBV27	TRBJ2-7	-	-	TGTGCCAGCAGTTTGGTAGGGGGGGCGAATTACGAGCAGTACTTC	CASSLVGGANYEQYF
TRBV20-1	TRBJ1-2	-	-	TGCAGTGCTAGGAGGCGGACTCAGGTTATCTATGTGGGCTACACCTTC	CSARRRTQVIYVGYTF
TRBV12-3/TRBV12-4	TRBJ2-1	TRBD1	-	TGTGCCAGCAGTACGGACAGGGGGCGCCTCAATGAGCAGTTCTTC	CASSTDRGRLNEQFF